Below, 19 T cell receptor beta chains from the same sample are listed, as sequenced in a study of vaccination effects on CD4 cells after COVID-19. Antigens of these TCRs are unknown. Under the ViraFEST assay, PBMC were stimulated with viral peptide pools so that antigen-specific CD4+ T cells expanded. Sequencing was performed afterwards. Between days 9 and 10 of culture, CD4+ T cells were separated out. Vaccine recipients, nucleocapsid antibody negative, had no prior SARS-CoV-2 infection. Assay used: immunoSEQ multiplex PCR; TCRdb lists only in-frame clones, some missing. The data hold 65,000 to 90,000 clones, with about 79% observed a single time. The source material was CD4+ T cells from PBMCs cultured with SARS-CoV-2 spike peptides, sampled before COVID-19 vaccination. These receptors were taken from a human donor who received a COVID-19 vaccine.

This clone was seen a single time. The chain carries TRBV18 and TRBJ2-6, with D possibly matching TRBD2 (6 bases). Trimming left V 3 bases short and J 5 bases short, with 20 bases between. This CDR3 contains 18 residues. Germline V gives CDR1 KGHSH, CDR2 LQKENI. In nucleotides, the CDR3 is TGTGCCAGCTCACCCCTGGGGGGACTCGACTCGAGGGCCAACGTCCTGACTTTC. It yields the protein CASSPLGGLDSRANVLTF.

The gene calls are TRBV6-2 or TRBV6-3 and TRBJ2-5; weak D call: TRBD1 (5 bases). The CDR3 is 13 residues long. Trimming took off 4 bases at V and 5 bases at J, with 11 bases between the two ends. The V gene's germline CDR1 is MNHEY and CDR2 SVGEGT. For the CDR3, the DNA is TGTGCCAGCAGTTTCGTGGGGCTGGAGACCCAGTACTTC. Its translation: CASSFVGLETQYF.

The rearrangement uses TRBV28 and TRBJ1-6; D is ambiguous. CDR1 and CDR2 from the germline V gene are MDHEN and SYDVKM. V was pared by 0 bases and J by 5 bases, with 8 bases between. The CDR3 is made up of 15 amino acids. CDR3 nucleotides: TGTGCCAGCAGTTTATGGCCGCCGGATAATTCACCCCTCCACTTT. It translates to CASSLWPPDNSPLHF.

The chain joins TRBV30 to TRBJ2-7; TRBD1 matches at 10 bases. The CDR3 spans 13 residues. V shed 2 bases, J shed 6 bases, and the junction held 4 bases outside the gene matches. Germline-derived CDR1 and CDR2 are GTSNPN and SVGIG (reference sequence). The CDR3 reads CAWSSDRGLEQYV. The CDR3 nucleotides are TGTGCCTGGAGTTCTGACAGGGGGCTCGAGCAGTACGTC.

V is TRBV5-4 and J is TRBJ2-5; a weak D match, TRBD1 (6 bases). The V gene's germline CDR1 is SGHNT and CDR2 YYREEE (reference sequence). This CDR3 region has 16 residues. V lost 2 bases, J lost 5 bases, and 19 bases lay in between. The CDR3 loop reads CASSFESGGGRETQYF. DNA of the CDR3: TGTGCCAGCAGCTTCGAGTCTGGGGGCGGCAGGGAGACCCAGTACTTC. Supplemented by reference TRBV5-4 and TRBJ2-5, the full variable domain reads ETGVTQSPTHLIKTRGQQVTLRCSSQSGHNTVSWYQQALGQGPQFIFQYYREEENGRGNFPPRFSGLQFPNYSSELNVNALELDDSALYLCASSFESGGGRETQYFGPGTRLLVL.

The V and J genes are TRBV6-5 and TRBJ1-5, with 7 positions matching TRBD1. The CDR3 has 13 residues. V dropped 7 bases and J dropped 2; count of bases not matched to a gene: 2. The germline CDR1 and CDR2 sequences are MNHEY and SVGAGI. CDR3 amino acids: CASIDRGNQPQHF. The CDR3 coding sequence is TGTGCCAGCATAGACAGGGGCAATCAGCCCCAGCATTTT.

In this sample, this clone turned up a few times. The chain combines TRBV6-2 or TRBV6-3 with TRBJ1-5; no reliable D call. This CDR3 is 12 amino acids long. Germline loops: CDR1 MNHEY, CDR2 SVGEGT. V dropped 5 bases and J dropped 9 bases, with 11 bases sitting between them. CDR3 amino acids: CASSLKNSPQHF. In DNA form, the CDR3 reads TGTGCCAGCAGTCTCAAAAACTCGCCCCAGCATTTT.

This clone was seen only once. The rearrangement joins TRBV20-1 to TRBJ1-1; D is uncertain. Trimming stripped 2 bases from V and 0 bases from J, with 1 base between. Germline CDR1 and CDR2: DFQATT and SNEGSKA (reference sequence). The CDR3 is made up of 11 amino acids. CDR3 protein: CSARLNTEAFF. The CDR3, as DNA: TGCAGTGCTAGACTGAACACTGAAGCTTTCTTT.

CDR3 sequence: CASSKYRELNEQYV. As DNA, the CDR3 is TGTGCCAGCAGTAAATACAGGGAGCTGAACGAGCAGTACGTC. The genes are TRBV6-5 and TRBJ2-7; tentative D call: TRBD1 (6 bases). Germline CDR1 reads MNHEY; CDR2 reads SVGAGI. This CDR3 region has 14 residues. V was clipped by 5 bases and J by 5 bases, with 16 bases between them.

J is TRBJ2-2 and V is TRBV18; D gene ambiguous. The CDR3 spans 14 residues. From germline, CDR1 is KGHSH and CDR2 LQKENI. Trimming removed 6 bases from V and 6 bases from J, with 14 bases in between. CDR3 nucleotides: TGTGCCAGCTCCCCTCAGATAACCGCCGGGGAGCTGTTTTTT. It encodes CASSPQITAGELFF.

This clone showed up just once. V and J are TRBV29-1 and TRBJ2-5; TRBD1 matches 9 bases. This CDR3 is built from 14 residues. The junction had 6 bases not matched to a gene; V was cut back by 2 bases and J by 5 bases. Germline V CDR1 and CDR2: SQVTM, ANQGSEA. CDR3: CSVESPGQGETQYF. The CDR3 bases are TGCAGCGTTGAATCCCCCGGACAGGGGGAGACCCAGTACTTC.

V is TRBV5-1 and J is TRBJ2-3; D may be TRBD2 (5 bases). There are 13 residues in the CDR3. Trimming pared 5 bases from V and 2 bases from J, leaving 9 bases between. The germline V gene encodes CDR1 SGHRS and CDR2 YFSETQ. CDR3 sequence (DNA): TGCGCCAGCAGGAGGACTGTCACAGATACGCAGTATTTT. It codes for CASRRTVTDTQYF.

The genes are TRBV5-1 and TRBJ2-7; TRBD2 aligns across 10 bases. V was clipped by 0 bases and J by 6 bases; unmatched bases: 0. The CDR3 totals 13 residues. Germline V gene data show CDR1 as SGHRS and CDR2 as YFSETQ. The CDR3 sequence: CASSLGTSGEQYV. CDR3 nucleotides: TGCGCCAGCAGCTTGGGGACTAGCGGCGAGCAGTACGTC.

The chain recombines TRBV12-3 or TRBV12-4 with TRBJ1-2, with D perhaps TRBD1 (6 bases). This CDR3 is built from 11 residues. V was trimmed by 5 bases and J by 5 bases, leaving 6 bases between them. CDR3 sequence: CASSTGYGYTF. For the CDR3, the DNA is TGTGCCAGCAGTACAGGGTATGGCTACACCTTC.

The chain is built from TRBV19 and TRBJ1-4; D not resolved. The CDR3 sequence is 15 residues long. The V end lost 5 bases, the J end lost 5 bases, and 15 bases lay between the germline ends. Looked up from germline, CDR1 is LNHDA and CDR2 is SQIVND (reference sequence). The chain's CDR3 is CASSRRPFINEKLFF. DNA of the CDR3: TGTGCCAGTAGTCGACGGCCGTTTATAAATGAAAAACTGTTTTTT.

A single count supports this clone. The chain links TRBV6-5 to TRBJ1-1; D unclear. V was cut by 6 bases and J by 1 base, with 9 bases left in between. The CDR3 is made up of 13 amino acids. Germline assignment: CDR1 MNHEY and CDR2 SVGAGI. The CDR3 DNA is TGTGCCAGCAGGAGGTTTACGAACACTGAAGCTTTCTTT. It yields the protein CASRRFTNTEAFF.

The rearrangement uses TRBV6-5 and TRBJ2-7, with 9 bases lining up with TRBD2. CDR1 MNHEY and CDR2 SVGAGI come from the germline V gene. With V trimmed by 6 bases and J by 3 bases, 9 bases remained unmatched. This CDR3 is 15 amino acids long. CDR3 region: CASRPTGTSHYEQYV. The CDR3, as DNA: TGTGCCAGCAGACCCACCGGGACTAGCCACTACGAGCAGTACGTC.

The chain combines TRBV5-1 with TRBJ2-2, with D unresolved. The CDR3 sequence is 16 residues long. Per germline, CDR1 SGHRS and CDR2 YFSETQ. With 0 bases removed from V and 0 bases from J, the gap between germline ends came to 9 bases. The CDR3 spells CASSLAAESNTGELFF. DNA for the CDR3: TGCGCCAGCAGCTTGGCGGCCGAATCGAACACCGGGGAGCTGTTTTTT. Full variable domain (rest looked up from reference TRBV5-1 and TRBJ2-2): KAGVTQTPRYLIKTRGQQVTLSCSPISGHRSVSWYQQTPGQGLQFLFEYFSETQRNKGNFPGRFSGRQFSNSRSEMNVSTLELGDSALYLCASSLAAESNTGELFFGEGSRLTVL.

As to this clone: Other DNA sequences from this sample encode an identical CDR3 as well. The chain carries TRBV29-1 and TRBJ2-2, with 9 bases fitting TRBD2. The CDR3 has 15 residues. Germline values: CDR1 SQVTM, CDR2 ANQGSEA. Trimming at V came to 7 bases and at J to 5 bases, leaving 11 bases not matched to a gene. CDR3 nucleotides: TGCAGCGCCGGGGGGGCGACTAGCGGAACCGGGGAGCTGTTTTTT. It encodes CSAGGATSGTGELFF.